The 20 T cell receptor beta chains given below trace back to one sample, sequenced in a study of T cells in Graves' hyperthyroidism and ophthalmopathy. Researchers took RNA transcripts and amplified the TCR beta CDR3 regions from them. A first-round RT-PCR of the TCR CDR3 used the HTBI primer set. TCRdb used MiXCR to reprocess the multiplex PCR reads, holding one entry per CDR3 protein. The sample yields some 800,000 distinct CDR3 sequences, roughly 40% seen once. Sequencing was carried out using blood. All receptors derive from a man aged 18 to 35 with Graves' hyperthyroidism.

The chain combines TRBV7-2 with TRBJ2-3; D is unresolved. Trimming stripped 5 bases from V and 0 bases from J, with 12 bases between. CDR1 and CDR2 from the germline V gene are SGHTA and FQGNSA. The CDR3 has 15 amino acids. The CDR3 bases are TGTGCCAGCAGCCTCACGGCGGCTAGCACAGATACGCAGTATTTT. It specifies CASSLTAASTDTQYF. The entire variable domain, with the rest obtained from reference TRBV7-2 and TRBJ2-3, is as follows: GAGVSQSPSNKVTEKGKDVELRCDPISGHTALYWYRQSLGQGLEFLIYFQGNSAPDKSGLPSDRFSAERTGGSVSTLTIQRTQQEDSAVYLCASSLTAASTDTQYFGPGTRLTVL.

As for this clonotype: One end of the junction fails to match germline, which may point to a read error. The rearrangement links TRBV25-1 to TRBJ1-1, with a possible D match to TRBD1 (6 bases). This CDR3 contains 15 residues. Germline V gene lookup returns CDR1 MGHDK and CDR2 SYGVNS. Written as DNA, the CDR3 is TGCGCCAGCAGGGGCGAGGCGGGAGGAGGTACTGAAGCTTTCTTT. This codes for CASRGEAGGGTEAFF.

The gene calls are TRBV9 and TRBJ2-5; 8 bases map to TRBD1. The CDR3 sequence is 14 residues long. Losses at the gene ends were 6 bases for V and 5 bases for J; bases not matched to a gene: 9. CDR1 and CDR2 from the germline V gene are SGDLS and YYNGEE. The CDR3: CASIDRGGVETQYF. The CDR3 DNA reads TGTGCCAGCATCGACAGGGGCGGGGTGGAGACCCAGTACTTC.

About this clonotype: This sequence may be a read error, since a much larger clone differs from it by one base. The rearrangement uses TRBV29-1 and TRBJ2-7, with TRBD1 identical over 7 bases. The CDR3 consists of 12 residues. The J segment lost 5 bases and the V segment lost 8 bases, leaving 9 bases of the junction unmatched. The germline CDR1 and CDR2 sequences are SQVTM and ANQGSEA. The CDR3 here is CSSAGQDHEQYF. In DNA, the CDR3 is TGCAGCTCCGCCGGACAGGACCACGAGCAGTACTTC.

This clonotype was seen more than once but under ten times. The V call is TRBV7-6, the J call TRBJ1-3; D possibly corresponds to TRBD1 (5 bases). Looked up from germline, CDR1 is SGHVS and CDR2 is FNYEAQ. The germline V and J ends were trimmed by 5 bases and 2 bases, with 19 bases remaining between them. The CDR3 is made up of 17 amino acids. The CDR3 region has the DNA TGTGCCAGCAGCCCGAGAGGAGGGGACCTCCCTGGAAACACCATATATTTT. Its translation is CASSPRGGDLPGNTIYF.

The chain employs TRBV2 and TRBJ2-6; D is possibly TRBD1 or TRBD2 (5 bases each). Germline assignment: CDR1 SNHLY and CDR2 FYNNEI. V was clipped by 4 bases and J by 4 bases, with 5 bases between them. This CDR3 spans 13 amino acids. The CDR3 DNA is TGTGCCAGCAGTGGGGGGGGGGCCAACGTCCTGACTTTC. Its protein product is CASSGGGANVLTF.

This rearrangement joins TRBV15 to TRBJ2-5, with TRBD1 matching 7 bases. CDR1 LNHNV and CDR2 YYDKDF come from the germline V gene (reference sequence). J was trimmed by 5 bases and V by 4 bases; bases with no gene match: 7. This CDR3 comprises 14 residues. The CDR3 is CATSISRGTETQYF. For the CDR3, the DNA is TGTGCCACCAGCATATCCAGGGGGACCGAGACCCAGTACTTC. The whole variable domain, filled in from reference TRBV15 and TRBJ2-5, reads DAMVIQNPRYQVTQFGKPVTLSCSQTLNHNVMYWYQQKSSQAPKLLFHYYDKDFNNEADTPDNFQSRRPNTSFCFLDIRSPGLGDTAMYLCATSISRGTETQYFGPGTRLLVL.

This CDR3 is CASSGDHRETQYF. CDR3 in DNA: TGTGCCAGCAGTGGTGACCATAGAGAGACCCAGTACTTC. The chain uses TRBV12-3 or TRBV12-4 and TRBJ2-5; D remains ambiguous. This CDR3 is 13 amino acids long. Trimming pared 5 bases from V and 4 bases from J, leaving 11 bases between.

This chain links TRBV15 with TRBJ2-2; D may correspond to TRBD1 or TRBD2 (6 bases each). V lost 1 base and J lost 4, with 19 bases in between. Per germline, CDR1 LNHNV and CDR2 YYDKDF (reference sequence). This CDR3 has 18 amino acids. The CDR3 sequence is CATSRAGAGGRGTGELFF. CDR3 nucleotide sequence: TGTGCCACCAGCAGAGCTGGGGCCGGGGGCAGGGGCACCGGGGAGCTGTTTTTT.

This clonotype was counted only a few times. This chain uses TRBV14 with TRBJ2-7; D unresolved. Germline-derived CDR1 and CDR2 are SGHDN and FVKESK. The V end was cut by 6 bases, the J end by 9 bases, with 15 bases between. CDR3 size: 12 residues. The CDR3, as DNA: TGTGCCAGCAGTTTCGAGGCGGTCGGGCAGTACTTC. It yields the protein CASSFEAVGQYF.

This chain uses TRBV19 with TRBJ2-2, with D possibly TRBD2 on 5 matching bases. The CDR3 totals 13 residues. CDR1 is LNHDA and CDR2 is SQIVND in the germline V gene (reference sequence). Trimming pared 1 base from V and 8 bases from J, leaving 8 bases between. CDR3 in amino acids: CASSIVGEGELFF. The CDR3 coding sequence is TGTGCCAGTAGTATAGTCGGGGAGGGGGAGCTGTTTTTT.

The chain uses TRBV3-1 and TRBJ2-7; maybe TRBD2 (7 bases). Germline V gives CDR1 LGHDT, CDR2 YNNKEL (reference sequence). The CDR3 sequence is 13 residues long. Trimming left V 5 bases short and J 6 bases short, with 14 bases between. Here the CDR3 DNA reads TGTGCCAGCAGCATCCAGGCGGGGGCCGAGCAGTACTTC. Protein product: CASSIQAGAEQYF.

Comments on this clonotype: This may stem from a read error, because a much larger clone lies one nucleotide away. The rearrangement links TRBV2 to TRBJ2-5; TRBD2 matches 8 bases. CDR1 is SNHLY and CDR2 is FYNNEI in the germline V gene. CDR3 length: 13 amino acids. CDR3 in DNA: TGTGCCAGCAGCGGGGGGGATGAAGAGACCCAGCACTTC. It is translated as CASSGGDEETQHF.

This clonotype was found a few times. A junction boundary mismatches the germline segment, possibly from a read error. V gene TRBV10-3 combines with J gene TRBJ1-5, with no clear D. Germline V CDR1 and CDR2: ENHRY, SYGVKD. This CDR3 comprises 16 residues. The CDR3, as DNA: TGTGCCAGCAGTGAAGCCCGGACCCTTAGCAATCAGCCCCAGCATTTT. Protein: CASSEARTLSNQPQHF.

CDR3 sequence: CSASWAGGGNTIYF. The CDR3, as DNA: TGCAGTGCTAGTTGGGCAGGGGGCGGAAACACCATATATTTT. This rearrangement joins TRBV20-1 to TRBJ1-3, with 8 positions matching TRBD1. Germline V CDR1 and CDR2: DFQATT, SNEGSKA (reference sequence). This CDR3 has 14 amino acids. Losses at the gene ends were 3 bases for V and 4 bases for J; bases not matched to a gene: 5.

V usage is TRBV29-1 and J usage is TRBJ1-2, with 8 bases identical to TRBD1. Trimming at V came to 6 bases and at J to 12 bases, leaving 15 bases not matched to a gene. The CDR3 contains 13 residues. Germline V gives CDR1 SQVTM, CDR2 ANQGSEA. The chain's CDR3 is CSVATDRVAGNTF. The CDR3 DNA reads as TGCAGCGTGGCCACGGACAGGGTGGCAGGAAACACCTTC.

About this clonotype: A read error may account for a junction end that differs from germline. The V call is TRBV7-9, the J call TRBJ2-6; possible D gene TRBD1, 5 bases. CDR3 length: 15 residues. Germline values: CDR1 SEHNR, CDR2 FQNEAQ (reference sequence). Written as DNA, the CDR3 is TGTGCCAGCAGCCAAGTGTCTTCTGGGGCCAACGCCCTGACTTTC. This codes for CASSQVSSGANALTF.

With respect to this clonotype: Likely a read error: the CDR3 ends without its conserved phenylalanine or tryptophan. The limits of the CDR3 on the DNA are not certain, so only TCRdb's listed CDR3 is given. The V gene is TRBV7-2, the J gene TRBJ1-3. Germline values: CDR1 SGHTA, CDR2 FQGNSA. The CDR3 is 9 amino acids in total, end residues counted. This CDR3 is CASRSVANT.

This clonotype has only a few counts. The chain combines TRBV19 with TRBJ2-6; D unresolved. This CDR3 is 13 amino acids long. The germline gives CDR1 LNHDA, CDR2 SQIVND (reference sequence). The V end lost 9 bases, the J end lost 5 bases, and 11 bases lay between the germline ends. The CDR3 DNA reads TGTGCCAGCAGCCCCCGCAGGGCCAACGTCCTGACTTTC. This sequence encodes CASSPRRANVLTF.

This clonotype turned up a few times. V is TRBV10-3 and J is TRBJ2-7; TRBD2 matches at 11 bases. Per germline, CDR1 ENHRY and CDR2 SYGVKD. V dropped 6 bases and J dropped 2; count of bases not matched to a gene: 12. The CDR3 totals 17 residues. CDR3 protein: CAISKKILAGAAYEQYF. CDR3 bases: TGTGCCATCAGCAAGAAAATACTAGCGGGGGCCGCCTACGAGCAGTACTTC.